The source of this TCR beta chain is a study of OX40 agonist ivuxolimab in advanced cancers. Study-level background: Age averaged 60 years (range roughly 20 to 90), and less than 85% were male.

This clone was observed once. Clones were read by immunoSEQ multiplex PCR, and TCRdb kept only the in-frame ones, dropping some. This table holds fewer than 90,000 clones, about 91% found once. The TCR sequence derives from an adult with an advanced solid tumor such as melanoma, head and neck, liver or kidney cancer. Sequenced material: CD4+ or CD8+ T cells sorted from blood, taken in a trial of the OX40 agonist ivuxolimab.

CDR3 amino acids: CASSVGGTGFLSYNEQFF. CDR3 coding DNA: TGTGCCAGCAGCGTAGGGGGTACCGGTTTCCTCTCCTACAATGAGCAGTTCTTC. The V call is TRBV9, the J call TRBJ2-1, with D unclear. V was clipped by 0 bases and J by 0 bases, with 16 bases between them. Germline CDR1 reads SGDLS; CDR2 reads YYNGEE. The CDR3 extends over 18 amino acids.